This is a list of T cell receptor beta chains from one sample in a study of blood T cell repertoires in COVID-19. The table came from immunoSEQ multiplex PCR; TCRdb's copy has only in-frame clones and leaves some out. The sample shows fewer than 200,000 clones, just under 90% of them seen only once. Sample: peripheral blood. The source of these receptors is a woman aged 70-85 years with COVID-19, enrolled during active disease. CDR3s include the opening cysteine and the closing phenylalanine or tryptophan. D genes are given only for firm matches. Clone size appears in some rows only: once, few, many, or a class for an expanded clone.

D gene,clone size,V gene,J gene,CDR3 DNA,CDR3 protein
TRBD1,-,TRBV19,TRBJ1-1,TGTGCCAGTAGTATAGTCGGACAGGGTATCGGGAACACTGAAGCTTTCTTT,CASSIVGQGIGNTEAFF
TRBD1,-,TRBV6-5,TRBJ1-3,TGTGCCAGCAATGGACAGGGGATGAATGGAAACACCATATATTTT,CASNGQGMNGNTIYF
TRBD1,-,TRBV29-1,TRBJ1-5,TGCAGCGTTCAGGGGGCCGGCAATCAGCCCCAGCATTTT,CSVQGAGNQPQHF
TRBD1,-,TRBV9,TRBJ2-7,TGTGCCAGCAGCCCAGACAGGGCCCACTACGAGCAGTACTTC,CASSPDRAHYEQYF
-,-,TRBV28,TRBJ1-5,TGTGCCAGCAGTTCAGCGGATAGCAATCAGCCCCAGCATTTT,CASSSADSNQPQHF
TRBD1,-,TRBV11-3,TRBJ2-1,TGTGCCAGCAGCTTGTCGGGGACAGGGGGTTGGGATGAGCAGTTCTTC,CASSLSGTGGWDEQFF
TRBD1,-,TRBV7-3,TRBJ1-2,TGTGCCAGCAGCCCCCGAGGACGGCAGGGGGGAAACTATGGCTACACCTTC,CASSPRGRQGGNYGYTF
TRBD1,-,TRBV27,TRBJ1-2,TGTGCCAGCAGCCCAGGGACAGGGGCGTCTAACTATGGCTACACCTTC,CASSPGTGASNYGYTF
-,-,TRBV7-3,TRBJ1-3,TGTGCCAGCAGCCCTACTGCGCTTGGAAACACCATATATTTT,CASSPTALGNTIYF
-,-,TRBV5-1,TRBJ2-7,TGCGCCAGCAGCTTGGGGCCGATTAACTCCTACGAGCAGTACTTC,CASSLGPINSYEQYF
-,-,TRBV12-1,TRBJ2-1,TGTGCCAGCAGCCAGCCCTTGGGCGGGAGGCGGCGTGAGCAGTTCTTC,CASSQPLGGRRREQFF
TRBD1,-,TRBV24-1,TRBJ2-1,TGTGCCACCAGTGATTTATCGGGACAGGGGATGGGCAATGAGCAGTTCTTC,CATSDLSGQGMGNEQFF
-,-,TRBV28,TRBJ1-1,TGTGCCAGCAGTCCCCACGGGAAGGGAACTGAAGCTTTCTTT,CASSPHGKGTEAFF
-,-,TRBV27,TRBJ2-3,TGTGCCAGCAGTTCGGTTTCCTCTGGCACAGATACGCAGTATTTT,CASSSVSSGTDTQYF
TRBD2,once,TRBV6-4,TRBJ2-1,TGTGCCAGCAGTGGTGGTAGCGGGAGTTGGCAGTTCTTC,CASSGGSGSWQFF
TRBD1,-,TRBV11-2,TRBJ2-7,TGTGCCAGCAGCCACTCCAGGGGGCGGTACGAGCAGTACTTC,CASSHSRGRYEQYF
TRBD1,-,TRBV6-2/TRBV6-3,TRBJ1-1,TGTGCCAGCAGTCGACAGGGGGCGGCTTTCTTT,CASSRQGAAFF
-,once,TRBV7-9,TRBJ1-1,TGTGCCAGCAGCAACCGGGAGGGGAACACTGAAGCTTTCTTT,CASSNREGNTEAFF
TRBD1,-,TRBV27,TRBJ1-2,TGTGCCAGCAGATACGGGGCAGGGGGCAACTATGGCTACACCTTC,CASRYGAGGNYGYTF
TRBD1,-,TRBV15,TRBJ2-7,TGTGCCACCAGCAGGGACAGGGGTGCCTACGAGCAGTACTTC,CATSRDRGAYEQYF
-,-,TRBV10-3,TRBJ2-1,TGTGCCATCAGTGAGTTTGACTTGAACAATGAGCAGTTCTTC,CAISEFDLNNEQFF
-,-,TRBV3-1/TRBV3-2,TRBJ1-2,TGTGCCAGCAGCCAAGATCTAGGGGTTTGGGGCTACACCTTC,CASSQDLGVWGYTF
TRBD2,-,TRBV19,TRBJ2-5,TGTGCCAGTAGTACGGGGGGGACACAAGAGACCCAGTACTTC,CASSTGGTQETQYF
TRBD2,-,TRBV19,TRBJ2-7,TGTGCCAGTAGTATCTTGGGGGGGATCTCCTACGAGCAGTACTTC,CASSILGGISYEQYF
TRBD1,-,TRBV28,TRBJ1-5,TGTGCCAGCAGTTCCGAAGACAGGGGCAGCAATCAGCCCCAGCATTTT,CASSSEDRGSNQPQHF
-,-,TRBV7-8,TRBJ1-3,TGTGCCAGCAGCACGGACAGTCACCCAGGCACCATATATTTT,CASSTDSHPGTIYF
-,-,TRBV6-2/TRBV6-3,TRBJ1-2,TGTGCCAGCAGTTACTCGAGAAGCGCCGGGGGTGGCTACACCTTC,CASSYSRSAGGGYTF
TRBD2,-,TRBV11-2,TRBJ2-5,TGTGCCAGCAGGTCTAGCGGAGAGACCCAGTACTTC,CASRSSGETQYF
TRBD1,-,TRBV28,TRBJ2-7,TGTGCCAGCAAACTTGACAGGGGTTCCTACGAGCAGTACTTC,CASKLDRGSYEQYF
TRBD2,-,TRBV3-1/TRBV3-2,TRBJ2-2,TGTGCCAGCAGCCAAGATATTAGCGGGTCCACCGGGGAGCTGTTTTTT,CASSQDISGSTGELFF
TRBD1,-,TRBV5-1,TRBJ2-5,TGCGCCAGCACCTCCCCACAGGGGGCAATTGAAGAGACCCAGTACTTC,CASTSPQGAIEETQYF
TRBD1,-,TRBV5-5,TRBJ2-7,TGTGCCAGCAGCTGGGACAGTCCCTACGAGCAGTACTTC,CASSWDSPYEQYF
TRBD2,-,TRBV28,TRBJ2-5,TGTGCCAGCAGTTTAGGCAGCGGGGGCCAAGAGACCCAGTACTTC,CASSLGSGGQETQYF
TRBD1,once,TRBV7-3,TRBJ2-5,TGTGCCAGCAGCTTAGGGACAGCAGGGGTGTGGGAGACCCAGTACTTC,CASSLGTAGVWETQYF
TRBD1,-,TRBV11-2,TRBJ1-2,TGTGCCAGCAGCTTAGATCATAGGACAGGGCACCTTTTC,CASSLDHRTGHLF
TRBD1,-,TRBV28,TRBJ2-5,TGTGCCAGCGCCGGGGTGCAGGGGGTAGGGGAGACCCAGTACTTC,CASAGVQGVGETQYF
-,-,TRBV6-5,TRBJ2-7,TGTGCCAGCAGTTACGCGGAGTCCTACGAGCAGTACTTC,CASSYAESYEQYF
-,-,TRBV27,TRBJ2-7,TGTGCCAGCCGCGGGATCTACGAGCAGTACTTC,CASRGIYEQYF
-,-,TRBV12-3/TRBV12-4,TRBJ2-3,TGTGCCAGCAGTTTGCAGGGGACAGATACGCAGTATTTT,CASSLQGTDTQYF
-,-,TRBV4-1,TRBJ1-4,TGCGCCAGCAAACGGGAAGGTTGGGGGGGCGAGGAAAAACTGTTTTTT,CASKREGWGGEEKLFF
-,-,TRBV5-4,TRBJ2-4,TGTGCCAGCAGCTTACTAGGGACAAATAACATTCAGTACTTC,CASSLLGTNNIQYF
TRBD2,-,TRBV7-2,TRBJ2-7,TGTGCCAGCAGCTTAGCTAGCGGGAGGGCTTTGGGCGAGCAGTACTTC,CASSLASGRALGEQYF
-,once,TRBV5-4,TRBJ1-5,TGTGCCAGCAGTGCTCAGGGTACGGATCAGCCCCAGCATTTT,CASSAQGTDQPQHF
-,-,TRBV12-3/TRBV12-4,TRBJ2-3,TGTGCCAGCAGGGTCCTAGGTACGCAGTATTTT,CASRVLGTQYF
-,-,TRBV3-1/TRBV3-2,TRBJ1-2,TGTGCCAGCAGCCAAGGGCAGGCACGTGGCTACACCTTC,CASSQGQARGYTF
-,-,TRBV7-8,TRBJ1-5,TGTGCCAGCAGTCGGGTCGGGGGGCTGGGTCAGCCCCAGCATTTT,CASSRVGGLGQPQHF
TRBD1,-,TRBV14,TRBJ2-7,TGTGCCAGCAGCCCTCGACAGGGGGCTCCTCCCTACGAGCAGTACTTC,CASSPRQGAPPYEQYF
TRBD1,-,TRBV7-2,TRBJ1-2,TGTGCCAGCTCAGACAGGGAGCATGGCTACACCTTC,CASSDREHGYTF
-,-,TRBV7-9,TRBJ2-5,TGTGCCAGCAGCTTATCGAGCAAAGAGACCCAGTACTTC,CASSLSSKETQYF
-,-,TRBV4-1,TRBJ2-7,TGCGCCAGCAGCCAGCAGGGTTACGAGCAGTACTTC,CASSQQGYEQYF
TRBD2,-,TRBV6-6,TRBJ2-2,TGTGCCAGCAGTGGACTAGCGGGAGAGGTCGGGGAGCTGTTTTTT,CASSGLAGEVGELFF